The entry below describes one TCR beta chain. The data were obtained in a study of blood T cell repertoires in COVID-19. Study-level information: The United States, Italy and Spain supplied acute and convalescent COVID-19 samples. Sources were T cells, B-cell-depleted T cells, or PBMCs; the material itself was cDNA or gDNA.

Original data processing: Reference gene primer amplification gave nucleated cell count estimates. Sequencing was performed with immunoSEQ multiplex PCR; in TCRdb, only in-frame clones are kept and a portion is missing. For V, J and clone size, that table is used; D and trimming come from the DNA. The repertoire holds about 78,000 clones, with about 93% as singletons. V shed 1 base, J shed 2 bases, and the junction held 2 bases outside the gene matches. The CDR3 is 16 residues long. From germline, CDR1 is LGHDT and CDR2 YNNKEL (reference sequence). The sequence derives from an elderly woman with acute or convalescent COVID-19. Sample: peripheral blood. The chain has TRBV3-1 (or the pseudogene TRBV3-2) and TRBJ1-5; 10 bases map to TRBD1. The CDR3 loop reads CASSQAGTGGNQPQHF. Written as DNA, the CDR3 is TGTGCCAGCAGCCAAGCTGGGACAGGGGGCAATCAGCCCCAGCATTTT.